This TCR beta chain was profiled in a study of blood T cell repertoires in COVID-19. Original processing methods: Reference gene primer amplification gave estimated nucleated cell counts. Sequencing was performed with immunoSEQ multiplex PCR; in TCRdb, only in-frame clones are kept and a portion is missing. That table is the source of V, J and clone size, and D and trimming were worked out from the DNA. Of about 110,000 clones listed, 71% are singletons. This clone has only a few counts. CDR1 and CDR2 from the germline V gene are SEHNR and FQNEAQ (reference sequence). The CDR3 sequence is 14 residues long. Trimming took 5 bases from V and 7 from J; bases not matched to a gene: 6.

The genes are TRBV7-9 and TRBJ1-5, with 9 bases matching TRBD1. This sequence originates from a middle-aged woman with acute or convalescent COVID-19. The specimen sequenced was peripheral blood. CDR3 nucleotide sequence: TGTGCCAGCAGCGCGACAGGGGGGGGACAGCCCCAGCATTTT. Its protein product is CASSATGGGQPQHF. The full variable domain, its missing parts supplied by reference TRBV7-9 and TRBJ1-5, is DTGVSQNPRHKITKRGQNVTFRCDPISEHNRLYWYRQTLGQGPEFLTYFQNEAQLEKSRLLSDRFSAERPKGSFSTLEIQRTEQGDSAMYLCASSATGGGQPQHFGDGTRLSIL.